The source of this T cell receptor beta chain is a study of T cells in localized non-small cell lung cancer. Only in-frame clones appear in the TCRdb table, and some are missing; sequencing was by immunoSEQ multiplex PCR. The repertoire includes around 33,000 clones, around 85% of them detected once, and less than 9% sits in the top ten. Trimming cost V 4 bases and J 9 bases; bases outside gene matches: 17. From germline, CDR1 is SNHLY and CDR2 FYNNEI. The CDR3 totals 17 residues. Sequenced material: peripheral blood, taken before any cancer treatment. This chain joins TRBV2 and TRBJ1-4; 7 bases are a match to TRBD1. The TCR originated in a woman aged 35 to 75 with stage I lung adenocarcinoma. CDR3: CASSGPTQGGRQKKLFF. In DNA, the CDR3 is TGTGCCAGCAGTGGGCCCACGCAGGGGGGAAGGCAAAAAAAACTGTTTTTT.